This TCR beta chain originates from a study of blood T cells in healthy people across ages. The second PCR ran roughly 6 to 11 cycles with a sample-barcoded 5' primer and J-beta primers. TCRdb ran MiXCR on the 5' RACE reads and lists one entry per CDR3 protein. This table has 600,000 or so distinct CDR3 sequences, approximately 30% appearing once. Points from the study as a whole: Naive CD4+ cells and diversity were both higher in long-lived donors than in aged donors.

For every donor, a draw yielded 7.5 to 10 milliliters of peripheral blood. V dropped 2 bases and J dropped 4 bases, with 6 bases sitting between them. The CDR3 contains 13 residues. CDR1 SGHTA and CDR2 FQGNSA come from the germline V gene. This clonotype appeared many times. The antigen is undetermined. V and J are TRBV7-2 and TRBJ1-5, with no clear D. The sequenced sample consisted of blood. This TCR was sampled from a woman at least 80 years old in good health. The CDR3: CASSLRDNQPQHF. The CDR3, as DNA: TGTGCCAGCAGCTTAAGGGATAATCAGCCCCAGCATTTT.